Following are 19 T cell receptor beta chains from one sample sequenced in a study of T cell repertoires in aging, cancer and after chemotherapy. Peripheral blood genomic DNA, not sorted cells or RNA, was the template. TRB rearrangements spanning V, D and J were amplified using mixed TRB-A/B primers. TCRdb re-analysed the multiplex PCR reads in MiXCR, keeping a single row per CDR3 protein. Here the sample spans under 2,500 distinct CDR3 sequences, 35% to 45% being singletons. Sequenced: blood. The receptor source for this set is a human donor with a solid tumor.

The rearrangement uses TRBV7-2 and TRBJ2-7; TRBD2 is a possible D gene (5 bases). Germline-derived CDR1 and CDR2 are SGHTA and FQGNSA. V dropped 4 bases and J dropped 0 bases, with 16 bases sitting between them. The CDR3 totals 16 residues. The CDR3 here is CASSWTSGAFSYEQYF. The CDR3, as DNA: TGTGCCAGCAGCTGGACGAGCGGAGCCTTCTCCTACGAGCAGTACTTC.

This clonotype was counted a few times. The J gene is TRBJ1-1, the V gene TRBV6-5, with D possibly TRBD1 on 6 matching bases. Germline CDR1 and CDR2: MNHEY and SVGAGI. The CDR3 is 14 amino acids. Between the trimmed V and J ends, which lost 6 bases and 7 bases, there was a span of 18 bases. CDR3 residues: CASSRAGHGNEAFF. The CDR3 nucleotides are TGTGCCAGCAGCCGTGCGGGACACGGTAATGAAGCTTTCTTT.

The rearrangement joins TRBV6-1 to TRBJ1-6, with D possibly matching TRBD1 (5 bases). This CDR3 spans 19 amino acids. The germline V and J ends were trimmed by 4 bases and 5 bases, with 24 bases remaining between them. The germline V gene encodes CDR1 MNHNS and CDR2 SASEGT. The CDR3 is CASSGQGSWETGDNSPLHF. The CDR3 nucleotides read TGTGCCAGCAGTGGCCAGGGTTCATGGGAGACGGGAGATAATTCACCCCTCCACTTT.

The rearrangement uses TRBV13 and TRBJ1-2, with 8 bases aligning to TRBD1. V dropped 5 bases and J dropped 2; count of bases not matched to a gene: 4. The CDR3 has 14 residues. Germline V gene data show CDR1 as PRHDT and CDR2 as FYEKMQ (reference sequence). CDR3 protein: CASSRQGPNYGYTF. CDR3 in DNA: TGTGCCAGCAGCCGACAGGGGCCCAACTATGGCTACACCTTC. Looking up the rest from reference TRBV13 and TRBJ1-2 gives the full variable domain: AAGVIQSPRHLIKEKRETATLKCYPIPRHDTVYWYQQGPGQDPQFLISFYEKMQSDKGSIPDRFSAQQFSDYHSELNMSSLELGDSALYFCASSRQGPNYGYTFGSGTRLTVV.

This chain links TRBV7-9 with TRBJ1-2; no reliable D call. The CDR3 covers 13 residues. CDR1 is SEHNR, CDR2 FQNEAQ, per germline (reference sequence). Trimming removed 8 bases from V and 2 bases from J, with 12 bases in between. The CDR3 loop is CASHLAGNYGYTF. The CDR3 bases are TGTGCCAGCCATCTTGCGGGGAACTATGGCTACACCTTC.

CDR3 bases: TGCAGCGCAATCACTGCGGTACGAGGCACTGAAGCTTTCTTT. This codes for CSAITAVRGTEAFF. This chain connects TRBV29-1 to TRBJ1-1; D uncertain. This CDR3 is built from 14 residues. Germline CDR1 is SQVTM and CDR2 is ANQGSEA. Trimming pared 7 bases from V and 4 bases from J, leaving 19 bases between.

V usage is TRBV6-5 and J usage is TRBJ1-1; D is possibly TRBD1 (6 bases). The germline V gene encodes CDR1 MNHEY and CDR2 SVGAGI. The CDR3 runs to 15 residues. Trimming removed 7 bases at V and 3 bases at J, with 18 bases between. The chain's CDR3 is CASTSKVRGHTEAFF. The CDR3, as DNA: TGTGCCAGCACCTCAAAAGTCAGGGGACACACTGAAGCTTTCTTT.

The table lists this clonotype with a few counts. The rearrangement uses TRBV6-5 and TRBJ2-1; 8 nucleotides agree with TRBD2. J was trimmed by 5 bases and V by 5 bases; bases with no gene match: 8. Germline V gene sequence: CDR1 MNHEY, CDR2 SVGAGI. The CDR3 runs to 15 residues. The CDR3 here is CASSRGSGDHNEQFF. The CDR3 DNA follows: TGTGCCAGCAGTCGGGGTAGCGGGGACCACAATGAGCAGTTCTTC.

The chain has TRBV19 and TRBJ2-3, with 9 bases fitting TRBD1. The junction had 10 bases not matched to a gene; V was cut back by 2 bases and J by 4 bases. This CDR3 comprises 17 residues. Looked up from germline, CDR1 is LNHDA and CDR2 is SQIVND (reference sequence). The CDR3 sequence is CASSIYTGTGWADTQYF. The CDR3 nucleotides are TGTGCCAGTAGTATATACACCGGGACAGGGTGGGCAGATACGCAGTATTTT. Variable domain in full (rest from reference TRBV19 and TRBJ2-3): DGGITQSPKYLFRKEGQNVTLSCEQNLNHDAMYWYRQDPGQGLRLIYYSQIVNDFQKGDIAEGYSVSREKKESFPLTVTSAQKNPTAFYLCASSIYTGTGWADTQYFGPGTRLTVL.

V and J are TRBV27 and TRBJ2-1; perhaps TRBD1 as D (5 bases). Trimming removed 5 bases from V and 0 bases from J, with 17 bases in between. Germline CDR1 MNHEY, CDR2 SMNVEV (reference sequence). The CDR3 has 17 amino acids. DNA of the CDR3: TGTGCCAGCAGTCCTCCAGGGCTTTTACCCTCCTACAATGAGCAGTTCTTC. This gives the protein CASSPPGLLPSYNEQFF.

V usage is TRBV19 and J usage is TRBJ2-2; D might be TRBD1 or TRBD2, each matching 5 bases. CDR3 length equals 14 residues. CDR1 is LNHDA and CDR2 is SQIVND in the germline V gene (reference sequence). Trimming took off 9 bases at V and 6 bases at J, with 17 bases between the two ends. The CDR3 reads CASRQLLGAGELFF. Written as DNA, the CDR3 is TGTGCCAGCCGTCAGTTGTTGGGGGCCGGGGAGCTGTTTTTT.

This clonotype has more than one count but fewer than ten. The V call is TRBV5-4, the J call TRBJ1-2; D is uncertain. The germline V gene encodes CDR1 SGHNT and CDR2 YYREEE (reference sequence). The CDR3 totals 13 residues. V was pared by 2 bases and J by 7 bases, with 12 bases between. CDR3 DNA sequence: TGTGCCAGCAGCTTCCTACACCGGGCTGGCTACACCTTC. Its translation is CASSFLHRAGYTF.

The V gene is TRBV5-6, the J gene TRBJ2-7, with no clear D. The V gene's germline CDR1 is SGHDT and CDR2 YYEEEE. CDR3 size: 11 residues. The germline V and J ends were trimmed by 4 bases and 6 bases, with 8 bases remaining between them. CDR3 in DNA: TGTGCCAGCAGCGTTATGGCCGAGCAGTACTTC. It specifies CASSVMAEQYF.

This clonotype was found a few times. The gene calls are TRBV4-2 and TRBJ1-2; D unresolved. The CDR3 has 13 amino acids. The germline V gene encodes CDR1 LGHNA and CDR2 YNFKEQ. V lost 0 bases, J lost 8 bases, and 10 bases lay in between. The CDR3 DNA follows: TGTGCCAGCAGCCAAGATGTTCCTGGGGGCTACACCTTC. It yields the protein CASSQDVPGGYTF.

V usage is TRBV30 and J usage is TRBJ1-2; possible D gene TRBD1, 6 bases. The CDR3 totals 14 residues. Germline V lookup: CDR1 GTSNPN, CDR2 SVGIG (reference sequence). The CDR3 sequence: CDLLYREGSYGYTF. The CDR3 DNA reads TGTGACTTGCTCTACAGGGAGGGCAGCTATGGCTACACCTTC. Filled out from reference TRBV30 and TRBJ1-2, the complete variable domain reads SQTIHQWPATLVQPVGSPLSLECTVEGTSNPNLYWYRQAAGRGLQLLFYSVGIGQISSEVPQNLSASRPQDRQFILSSKKLLLSDSGFYLCDLLYREGSYGYTFGSGTRLTVV.

This chain's CDR3 is CASSYSSQPQHF. CDR3 bases: TGTGCCAGCAGTTACTCAAGTCAGCCCCAGCATTTT. The chain uses TRBV6-2 or TRBV6-3 and TRBJ1-5; D is unclear. Germline CDR1 MNHEY, CDR2 SVGEGT. V was shortened by 0 bases and J by 6 bases, with 3 bases between the two germline ends. The CDR3 has 12 amino acids.

This clonotype came up a few times. The V call is TRBV7-2, the J call TRBJ1-3; D not certain. CDR3 length: 14 residues. Germline values: CDR1 SGHTA, CDR2 FQGNSA. V dropped 0 bases and J dropped 0 bases, with 3 bases sitting between them. CDR3 amino acids: CASSLAYSGNTIYF. Written as DNA, the CDR3 is TGTGCCAGCAGCTTAGCCTACTCTGGAAACACCATATATTTT.

This chain joins TRBV6-5 and TRBJ2-2; D is uncertain. Germline CDR1 and CDR2: MNHEY and SVGAGI. The CDR3 has 14 amino acids. The V and J ends lost 10 bases and 1 base respectively, with 13 bases between them. The CDR3, as DNA: TGTGCCACCCCCGGTGAGAGGAACACCGGGGAGCTGTTTTTT. Translated, it gives CATPGERNTGELFF.

The CDR3 bases are TGTGCCAGCAGTTACACTTACAGGACCCAAGAGACCCAGTACTTC. Translated: CASSYTYRTQETQYF. The chain has TRBV6-5 and TRBJ2-5; perhaps TRBD1 as D (5 bases). This CDR3 has 15 amino acids. V lost 2 bases, J lost 1 base, and 11 bases lay in between. CDR1 MNHEY and CDR2 SVGAGI come from the germline V gene.